A selection of T cell receptor beta chains follows, all from one sample in a study of blood T cell repertoires in COVID-19. Some clones are missing from TCRdb's copy, which holds only in-frame ones; the method was immunoSEQ multiplex PCR. The table has roughly 74,000 clones, about 89% seen once. The material sequenced was PBMCs or T cells enriched from blood (not recorded which). The receptors were sampled from a woman aged 50 to 60 with acute COVID-19. Both conserved end residues are part of each CDR3. Fields, in order: D gene, V gene, J gene, clone size, CDR3 DNA, CDR3 protein. The D gene is left open where the match is weak. Clone size is given for some rows only: seen once, a few or many times, or a class if the clone is expanded.

>TRBD1|TRBV7-3|TRBJ2-1|-
TGTGCCAGCAGCTTTTTACCACAGGGGTCCTCCTACAATGAGCAGTTCTTC
CASSFLPQGSSYNEQFF
>TRBD2|TRBV19|TRBJ2-1|-
TGTGCCAGTAGTACGCGGACTAGCGGGAGAGGTACCGGTGAGCAGTTCTTC
CASSTRTSGRGTGEQFF
>TRBD2|TRBV10-3|TRBJ2-1|-
TGTGCCATCTTACTAGCGGGGGCCGATGAGCAGTTCTTC
CAILLAGADEQFF
>-|TRBV15|TRBJ2-1|-
TGTGCCACCAGCAGAGATTCTGGCAGGGCCTCCTACAATGAGCAGTTCTTC
CATSRDSGRASYNEQFF
>TRBD2|TRBV5-4|TRBJ2-5|-
TGTGCCAGCAGCTTCGGACTAGCGGGAGGAGAGACCCAGTACTTC
CASSFGLAGGETQYF
>-|TRBV2|TRBJ1-4|-
TGTGCCAGCACCCGGCCGGGAGGAGGTAATGAAAAACTGTTTTTT
CASTRPGGGNEKLFF
>TRBD2|TRBV5-5|TRBJ2-1|-
TGTGCCAGCAGCCCCTACTCTAGCGGGAGGGCCGTCAATGAGCAGTTCTTC
CASSPYSSGRAVNEQFF
>-|TRBV10-2|TRBJ1-1|-
TGCGCCAGCAGTGAACCCGACGTACCGCCGAGGAGCGCGAACACTGAAGCTTTCTTT
CASSEPDVPPRSANTEAFF
>-|TRBV18|TRBJ2-1|-
TGTGCCAGCTCACCTCCGACTAGAGCTCACAATGAGCAGTTCTTC
CASSPPTRAHNEQFF
>-|TRBV6-5|TRBJ1-2|-
TGTGCCAGCAGTCCTACCTGGGGGGGGGATGGCTACACCTTC
CASSPTWGGDGYTF
>-|TRBV18|TRBJ2-2|-
TGTGCCAGCTCACCATCTCCTCGACTCGGGGACGGGGAGCTGTTTTTT
CASSPSPRLGDGELFF
>-|TRBV2|TRBJ2-7|-
TGTGCCAGCAGTGAAGCAGGGGGACCAGAGCAGTACTTC
CASSEAGGPEQYF
>-|TRBV5-1|TRBJ2-7|-
TGCGCCAGCAGCTTGGAAGGGGCCGAGCAGTACTTC
CASSLEGAEQYF
>-|TRBV30|TRBJ2-2|-
TGTGCCTGGACCCCTTCTTGGGGGAGGGCCTCAGGGGCCACCGGGGAGCTGTTTTTT
CAWTPSWGRASGATGELFF
>-|TRBV12-3/TRBV12-4|TRBJ1-2|-
TGTGCCAGCAGCACAGGGAGGGGTTATGGCTACACCTTC
CASSTGRGYGYTF
>-|TRBV10-3|TRBJ1-1|-
TGTGCCATCAAAGGGACATCGAACACTGAAGCTTTCTTT
CAIKGTSNTEAFF
>-|TRBV30|TRBJ2-1|-
TGTGCCTGGACAGGCCCCCGTAGCTCCTACAATGAGCAGTTCTTC
CAWTGPRSSYNEQFF
>-|TRBV3-1/TRBV3-2|TRBJ1-2|-
TGTGCCAGCAGCCAGGGACACCCATTTTCCTATGGCTACACCTTC
CASSQGHPFSYGYTF
>TRBD1|TRBV5-4|TRBJ1-1|-
TGTGCCAGCAGCTTCATGGGACAGGGGGAAGCTTTCTTT
CASSFMGQGEAFF
>TRBD1|TRBV4-3|TRBJ2-1|few
TGCGCCAGCAGCCGCCGAAATCTGTCAGGGGGAAGGAATGAGCAGTTCTTC
CASSRRNLSGGRNEQFF
>TRBD1|TRBV16|TRBJ1-1|once
TGTGCCAGCAGCCAAACGGACAGGGGGCTCACTGAAGCTTTCTTT
CASSQTDRGLTEAFF
>TRBD1|TRBV7-3|TRBJ1-1|-
TGTGCCAGCAGCCCAGGGACAGGGGTGAACACTGAAGCTTTCTTT
CASSPGTGVNTEAFF
>TRBD2|TRBV18|TRBJ2-1|-
TGTGCCAGCTCACCAAACCCTAGCGGAGGGAATGAGCAGTTCTTC
CASSPNPSGGNEQFF
>-|TRBV5-1|TRBJ2-7|-
TGCGCCAGCAGCTCAGACTACGAGCAGTACTTC
CASSSDYEQYF
>TRBD1|TRBV6-5|TRBJ2-1|-
TGTGCCACCCGCGGGACAGGGAAAAATGAGCAGTTCTTC
CATRGTGKNEQFF
>-|TRBV11-3|TRBJ2-3|-
TGTGCCAGCAGCTTAGGCGCTCACACAGATACGCAGTATTTT
CASSLGAHTDTQYF
>TRBD1|TRBV7-9|TRBJ2-7|-
TGTGCCAGCAGCTTAGGGACAGGGAAATACGAGCAGTACTTC
CASSLGTGKYEQYF
>-|TRBV18|TRBJ2-2|-
TGTGCCAGCTCAGGGCAGACCGGGGAGCTGTTTTTT
CASSGQTGELFF
>TRBD2|TRBV7-2|TRBJ2-2|-
TGTGCCAGCAGCGGACTAGCTCCCAACACCGGGGAGCTGTTTTTT
CASSGLAPNTGELFF
>TRBD2|TRBV7-9|TRBJ2-7|-
TGTGCCAGCAGCTCGACTAGCCTTCAAGTGCAGTACTTC
CASSSTSLQVQYF
>TRBD1|TRBV30|TRBJ1-2|-
TGTGCCTGGGGGGACAGGGGACCCTATGGCTACACCTTC
CAWGDRGPYGYTF
>-|TRBV7-2|TRBJ2-3|-
TGTGCCAGCAGCGCGGACTACCTCCGCACAGATACGCAGTATTTT
CASSADYLRTDTQYF
>-|TRBV6-2/TRBV6-3|TRBJ2-7|-
TGTGCCAGCAGTCGGACTACCGAGCAGTACTTC
CASSRTTEQYF
>TRBD1|TRBV2|TRBJ2-7|-
TGTGCCAGCAGTGCGGGACAGGGCCAGCGGGGCTCCTACGAGCAGTACTTC
CASSAGQGQRGSYEQYF
>TRBD1|TRBV19|TRBJ2-6|once
TGTGCCAGTAAACTACAGGGGGCTAGGCGAGGGGCCAACGTCCTGACTTTC
CASKLQGARRGANVLTF
>TRBD2|TRBV2|TRBJ2-1|once
TGTGCCAGCAGTGAATCCAGCGGGAGCAATGAGCAGTTCTTC
CASSESSGSNEQFF
>TRBD1|TRBV9|TRBJ1-2|-
TGTGCCAGCAGCGTAGGGGACAGGGTTGGCTACACCTTC
CASSVGDRVGYTF
>TRBD2|TRBV13|TRBJ2-2|few
TGTGCCAGCAGCTCCGGACTAGCGGACCCCGCGAACACCGGGGAGCTGTTTTTT
CASSSGLADPANTGELFF
>TRBD2|TRBV19|TRBJ2-1|-
TGTGCCAGTAGTACAGCGGGAGTGAATGAGCAGTTCTTC
CASSTAGVNEQFF